Each of the 20 T cell receptor beta chains below was sequenced from the same sample in a study of T cell clones after liver transplantation. Here immunoSEQ multiplex PCR was the method, and the copy in TCRdb shows in-frame clones only, minus some. The sample lists tens of thousands of clones; about nine tenths were seen once. Sequencing used CD4+ T cells from blood, obtained before liver transplant. These receptors were obtained from a human donor who received a liver transplant.

The CDR3 sequence is CASSVRDSKTYEQYF. In DNA form, the CDR3 reads TGTGCCAGCAGCGTCCGGGACAGCAAAACCTACGAGCAGTACTTC. The V call is TRBV9, the J call TRBJ2-5, with 7 bases that match TRBD1. The DNA end favors TRBJ2-7, so the J call may be wrong. The germline V gene encodes CDR1 SGDLS and CDR2 YYNGEE. CDR3 length: 15 residues.

J is TRBJ2-1 and V is TRBV21-1; the D call in the table, TRBD1, was not verified against the DNA. TRBV21-1 is designated a pseudogene. This CDR3 has 15 amino acids. CDR3 DNA sequence: TGTGCCAGCAGCAAAGATGTCGGCAGGGCAAATGAGCAGTTCTTC. It is translated as CASSKDVGRANEQFF.

The V and J genes are TRBV7-2 and TRBJ1-4, with D perhaps TRBD1 (6 bases). This CDR3 has 15 residues. Germline CDR1 SGHTA, CDR2 FQGNSA. Trimming cost V 0 bases and J 7 bases, with 12 bases left between them. CDR3 in DNA: TGTGCCAGCAGCTTAGCCAGGGGTGGAAGTGAAAAACTGTTTTTT. Encoded protein: CASSLARGGSEKLFF.

This clone was recorded once. CDR3 amino acids: CSVTTPSTDTQYF. For the CDR3, the DNA is TGCAGCGTCACGACCCCTAGCACAGATACGCAGTATTTT. The V gene is TRBV29-1, the J gene TRBJ2-3, with unresolved D. The germline CDR1 and CDR2 sequences are SQVTM and ANQGSEA. The ends were cut back, 6 bases at V and 0 bases at J, with 10 bases in the middle. The CDR3 runs 13 residues.

V gene TRBV19 combines with J gene TRBJ1-5; D is unresolved. V lost 10 bases and J lost 0, with 16 bases in between. Germline-derived CDR1 and CDR2 are LNHDA and SQIVND (reference sequence). CDR3 length: 15 residues. The CDR3 loop is CATKDGSYSNQPQHF. Written as DNA, the CDR3 is TGTGCCACTAAAGACGGATCATATAGCAATCAGCCCCAGCATTTT.

This chain connects TRBV10-3 to TRBJ1-2; D may be TRBD1 (5 bases). The V end lost 0 bases, the J end lost 8 bases, and 16 bases lay between the germline ends. This CDR3 region has 15 residues. From germline, CDR1 is ENHRY and CDR2 SYGVKD. The CDR3 is CAISESLGGTTGYTF. The CDR3 DNA sequence: TGTGCCATCAGTGAGTCGTTGGGGGGGACGACGGGCTACACCTTC.

This chain's CDR3 is CASSLRDDNEQFF. For the CDR3, the DNA is TGTGCCAGCAGCTTAAGGGACGACAATGAGCAGTTCTTC. This chain connects TRBV7-3 to TRBJ2-1; D is possibly TRBD1 or TRBD2 (5 bases each). Germline CDR1 SGHTA, CDR2 FQGTGA. V was clipped by 1 base and J by 5 bases, with 6 bases between them. This CDR3 contains 13 residues.

V usage is TRBV25-1 and J usage is TRBJ1-1; D might be TRBD1 (6 bases). The length of the CDR3 is 13 residues. Trimming took off 7 bases at V and 1 base at J, with 10 bases between the two ends. Germline loops: CDR1 MGHDK, CDR2 SYGVNS. CDR3 in amino acids: CASTQGWNTEAFF. The CDR3, as DNA: TGTGCCAGCACACAGGGTTGGAACACTGAAGCTTTCTTT.

The CDR3 nucleotides read TGCGCCAGCAGCTTGGGTGCGGGAGTAGGGACCGGGGAGCTGTTTTTT. Its protein product is CASSLGAGVGTGELFF. This chain uses TRBV5-1 with TRBJ2-2; 7 bases are a match to TRBD2. The germline V gene encodes CDR1 SGHRS and CDR2 YFSETQ. V dropped 0 bases and J dropped 5; count of bases not matched to a gene: 7. The CDR3 runs to 16 residues.

The V and J genes are TRBV5-1 and TRBJ2-5; 10 bases line up with TRBD2. The end of the DNA is better explained by TRBJ2-7, so the J call may be wrong. The CDR3 totals 17 residues. CDR1 SGHRS and CDR2 YFSETQ come from the germline V gene. Here the CDR3 DNA reads TGCGCCAGCAGCTTGGCCGGCAGGACTAGCGGATTTTACGAGCAGTACTTC. It codes for CASSLAGRTSGFYEQYF.

The CDR3 loop is CASSLMGKTNEKLFF. The CDR3 region has the DNA TGCGCCAGCAGCTTGATGGGGAAAACTAATGAAAAACTGTTTTTT. The chain links TRBV5-1 to TRBJ1-4, with no clear D. There are 15 residues in the CDR3. V dropped 1 base and J dropped 1 base, with 8 bases sitting between them. Germline V gives CDR1 SGHRS, CDR2 YFSETQ.

The chain combines TRBV27 with TRBJ2-7; 10 positions agree with TRBD1. The CDR3 consists of 15 residues. V lost 4 bases to trimming and J lost 8 bases; unmatched junction nucleotides: 11. Germline-derived CDR1 and CDR2 are MNHEY and SMNVEV (reference sequence). The CDR3: CASSSPGQGSGKQYF. In DNA, the CDR3 is TGTGCCAGCAGTTCTCCGGGACAGGGGTCCGGGAAGCAGTACTTC.

CDR3 in amino acids: CASSWRTGSREKLFF. DNA for the CDR3: TGTGCCAGCAGTTGGCGGACAGGGTCGCGTGAAAAACTGTTTTTT. The chain uses TRBV6-5 and TRBJ1-4, with 8 bases lining up with TRBD1. CDR3 length: 15 residues. After removal of 4 bases from V and 7 bases from J, the junction contained 8 bases not matched to a gene. From germline, CDR1 is MNHEY and CDR2 SVGAGI.

This chain connects TRBV7-9 to TRBJ2-3; TRBD2 matches 10 bases. This CDR3 has 16 residues. Trimming at V came to 5 bases and at J to 5 bases, leaving 10 bases not matched to a gene. The germline V gene has CDR1 SEHNR and CDR2 FQNEAQ (reference sequence). The CDR3 reads CASSPPRGLAIDTQYF. CDR3 sequence (DNA): TGTGCCAGCAGCCCCCCGCGGGGACTAGCGATAGATACGCAGTATTTT. The whole variable domain, filled in from reference TRBV7-9 and TRBJ2-3, reads DTGVSQNPRHKITKRGQNVTFRCDPISEHNRLYWYRQTLGQGPEFLTYFQNEAQLEKSRLLSDRFSAERPKGSFSTLEIQRTEQGDSAMYLCASSPPRGLAIDTQYFGPGTRLTVL.

The gene calls are TRBV30 and TRBJ2-5; D possibly corresponds to TRBD2 (6 bases). The germline gives CDR1 GTSNPN, CDR2 SVGIG (reference sequence). The CDR3 totals 13 residues. Trimming removed 0 bases at V and 4 bases at J, with 9 bases between. The CDR3 coding sequence is TGTGCCTGGAGTGTACGGAGGGGAGAGACCCAGTACTTC. Amino acid sequence: CAWSVRRGETQYF.

The genes are TRBV5-1 and TRBJ2-7, with D possibly TRBD1 on 5 matching bases. The CDR3 length is 12 residues. Between the trimmed V and J ends, which lost 5 bases and 0 bases, there was a span of 6 bases. CDR1 is SGHRS, CDR2 YFSETQ, per germline. The CDR3 protein is CASSTGSYEQYF. Here the CDR3 DNA reads TGCGCCAGCAGTACAGGCTCCTACGAGCAGTACTTC.

This clone was seen only once. The chain is built from TRBV5-1 and TRBJ2-2, with 7 bases matching TRBD1. The germline gives CDR1 SGHRS, CDR2 YFSETQ. The CDR3 runs to 16 residues. V was pared by 0 bases and J by 0 bases, with 2 bases of the junction left unmatched. DNA of the CDR3: TGCGCCAGCAGCTTGGTGCAGGGGGCGAACACCGGGGAGCTGTTTTTT. It translates to CASSLVQGANTGELFF.

The V gene is TRBV15, the J gene TRBJ2-3; D possibly corresponds to TRBD2 (6 bases). In germline, CDR1 is LNHNV, CDR2 YYDKDF (reference sequence). Trimming stripped 3 bases from V and 2 bases from J, with 15 bases between. The CDR3 contains 16 residues. Written as DNA, the CDR3 is TGTGCCACCAGCAGGTCTGGGGGGAGGCTCACAGATACGCAGTATTTT. Residues: CATSRSGGRLTDTQYF. The full variable domain, with the rest looked up from reference TRBV15 and TRBJ2-3, is DAMVIQNPRYQVTQFGKPVTLSCSQTLNHNVMYWYQQKSSQAPKLLFHYYDKDFNNEADTPDNFQSRRPNTSFCFLDIRSPGLGDTAMYLCATSRSGGRLTDTQYFGPGTRLTVL.

The rearrangement uses TRBV9 and TRBJ1-1; 7 bases match TRBD1. V was clipped by 4 bases and J by 4 bases; unmatched bases: 10. Per the germline V gene, CDR1 is SGDLS and CDR2 is YYNGEE. CDR3 length equals 15 residues. The CDR3 reads CASSLTGKRGTEAFF. The DNA for the CDR3 is TGTGCCAGCAGCTTGACAGGGAAGAGGGGCACTGAAGCTTTCTTT.

This clone has only a few counts. The CDR3 reads CASSLAQGAGNTIYF. The CDR3 DNA reads as TGTGCCAGCAGCTTAGCGCAGGGTGCTGGAAACACCATATATTTT. The genes are TRBV7-9 and TRBJ1-3, with D perhaps TRBD1 (5 bases). The CDR3 has 15 amino acids. Trimming took off 0 bases at V and 2 bases at J, with 8 bases between the two ends. CDR1 is SEHNR, CDR2 FQNEAQ, per germline (reference sequence).